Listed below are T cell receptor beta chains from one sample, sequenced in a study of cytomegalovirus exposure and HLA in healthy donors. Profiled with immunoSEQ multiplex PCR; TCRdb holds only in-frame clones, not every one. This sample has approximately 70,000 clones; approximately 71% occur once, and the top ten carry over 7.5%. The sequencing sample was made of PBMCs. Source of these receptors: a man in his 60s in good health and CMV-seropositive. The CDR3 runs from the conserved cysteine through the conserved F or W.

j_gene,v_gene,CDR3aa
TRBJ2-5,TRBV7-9,CASSLWTGSMETQYF
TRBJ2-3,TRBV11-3,CASSLAPGGGDTQYF
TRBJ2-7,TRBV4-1,CASSHPTTGAYEQYF
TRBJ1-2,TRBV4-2,CASSQGTVRPYGYTF
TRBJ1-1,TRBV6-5,CASSRDRRNTEAFF
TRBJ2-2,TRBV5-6,CASSLMAAGAANTGELFF
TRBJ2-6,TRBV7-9,CASPGQTDPGANVLTF
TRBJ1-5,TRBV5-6,CASSSRGTDSNQPQHF
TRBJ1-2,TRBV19,CASSIVKPRGYGYTF
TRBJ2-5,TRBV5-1,CASSQGQRETQYF
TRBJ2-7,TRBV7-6,CASSLGALAGGGYEQYF
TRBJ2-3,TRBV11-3,CASSLEGLARSTDTQYF
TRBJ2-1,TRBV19,CATSSRGLYNEQFF
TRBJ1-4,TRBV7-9,CASSSWTDEKLFF
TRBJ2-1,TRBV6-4,CASSDSIASGSIHEQFF
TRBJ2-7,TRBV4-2,CASSQERTSGYYF
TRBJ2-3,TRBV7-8,CASSRGLLSTDTQYF
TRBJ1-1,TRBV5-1,CASSFWPAGTGGAGTEAFF
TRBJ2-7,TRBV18,CASSPPSQGINEQYF
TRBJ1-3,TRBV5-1,CASSPTGGKENTIYF
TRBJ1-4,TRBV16,CASSQVPGGSTNEKLFF
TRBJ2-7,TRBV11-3,CASSLPWGGSPYEQYF
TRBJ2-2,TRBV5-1,CASSSSGQLNTGELFF
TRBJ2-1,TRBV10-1,CASSEFSLAVYNEQFF
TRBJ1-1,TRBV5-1,CASSLEGYAEAFF
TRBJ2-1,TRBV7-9,CASTRGQDYNEQFF
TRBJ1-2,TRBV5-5,CASSWGDYGYTF
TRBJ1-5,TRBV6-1,CASSDRNLSNQPQHF
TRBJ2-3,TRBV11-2,CASSLEPSGSRTQYF
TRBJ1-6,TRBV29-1,CSVGAGVNSPLHF
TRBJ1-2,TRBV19,CASSIRVRAYYGYTF
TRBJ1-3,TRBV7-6,CASSVAPWTGGRNTIYF
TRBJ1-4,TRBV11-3,CASSLGFGGTNEKLFF
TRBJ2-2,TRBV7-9,CASSLDSGTNTGELFF
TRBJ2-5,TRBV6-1,CASSEVGETQYF
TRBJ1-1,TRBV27,CASSTGITEAFF
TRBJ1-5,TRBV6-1,CASSEGRATYSNQPQHF
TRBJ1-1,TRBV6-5,CASSPGQGFRAFF
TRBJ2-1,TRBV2,CASRTQNEQFF
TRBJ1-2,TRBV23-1,CASSQRQYGYTF
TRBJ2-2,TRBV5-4,CASSLDWSSGELFF
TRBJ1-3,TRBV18,CASSPRSSSGNTIYF
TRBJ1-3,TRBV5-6,CASSFRDRYSGNTIYF
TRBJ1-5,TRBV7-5,CARSPTVQVEPQHF
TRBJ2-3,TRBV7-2,CASSFPSHTQYF
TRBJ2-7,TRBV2,CASSDPGTDAKIQTYEQYF
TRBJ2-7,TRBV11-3,CASSLKGLAGTSRVYEQYF
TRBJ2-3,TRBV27,CASSLYKDFFSTDTQYF
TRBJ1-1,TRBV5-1,CASSLEQGEAFF
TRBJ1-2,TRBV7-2,CASSLTGSANYGYTF
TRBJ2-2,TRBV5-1,CASSTGTSGRTGELFF
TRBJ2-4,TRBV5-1,CASAEGEGWGGAKNIQYF
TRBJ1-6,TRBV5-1,CASSPGHSDSPLHF
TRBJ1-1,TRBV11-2,CASGDRLNTEAFF
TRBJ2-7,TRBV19,CASSGSGSRASHEQYF
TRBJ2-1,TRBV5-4,CASSFLAGEIDEQFF
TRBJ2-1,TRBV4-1,CASSPRGGPYNEQFF